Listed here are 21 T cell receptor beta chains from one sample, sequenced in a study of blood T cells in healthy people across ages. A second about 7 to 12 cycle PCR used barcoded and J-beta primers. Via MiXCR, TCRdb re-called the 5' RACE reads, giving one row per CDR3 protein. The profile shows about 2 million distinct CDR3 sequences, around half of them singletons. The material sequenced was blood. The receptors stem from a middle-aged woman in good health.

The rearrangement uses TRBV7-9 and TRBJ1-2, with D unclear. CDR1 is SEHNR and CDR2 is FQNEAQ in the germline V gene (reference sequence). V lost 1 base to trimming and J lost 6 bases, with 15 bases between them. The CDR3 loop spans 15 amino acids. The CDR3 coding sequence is TGTGCCAGCAGCTTAGGGGCGGCTGGGGTCAATGGCTACACCTTC. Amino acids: CASSLGAAGVNGYTF.

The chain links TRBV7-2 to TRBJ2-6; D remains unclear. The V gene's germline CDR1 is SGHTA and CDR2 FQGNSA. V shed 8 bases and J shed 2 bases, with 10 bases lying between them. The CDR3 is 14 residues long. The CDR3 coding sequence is TGTGCCAGCCCCCTAGTCCCTGGGGCCAACGTCCTGACTTTC. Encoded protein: CASPLVPGANVLTF.

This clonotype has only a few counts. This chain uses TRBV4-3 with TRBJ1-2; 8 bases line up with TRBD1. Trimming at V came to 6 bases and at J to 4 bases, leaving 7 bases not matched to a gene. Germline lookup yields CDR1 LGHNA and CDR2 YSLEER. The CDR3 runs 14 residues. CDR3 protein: CASSRTGSFYGYTF. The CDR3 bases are TGCGCCAGCAGTCGGACAGGGAGTTTCTATGGCTACACCTTC.

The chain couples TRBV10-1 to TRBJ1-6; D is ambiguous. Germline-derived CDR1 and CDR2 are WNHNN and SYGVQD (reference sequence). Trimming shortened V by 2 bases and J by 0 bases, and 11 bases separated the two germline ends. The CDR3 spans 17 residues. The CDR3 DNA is TGCGCCAGCAGTGAGACGACCGCGAGCTCCTATAATTCACCCCTCCACTTT. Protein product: CASSETTASSYNSPLHF.

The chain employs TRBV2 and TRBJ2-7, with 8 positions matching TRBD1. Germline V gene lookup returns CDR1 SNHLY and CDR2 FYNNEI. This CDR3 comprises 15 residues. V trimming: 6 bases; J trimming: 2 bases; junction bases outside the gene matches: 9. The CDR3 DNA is TGTGCCAGCAGAGACCCGGGACAGGCCCCCTACGAGCAGTACTTC. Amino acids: CASRDPGQAPYEQYF.

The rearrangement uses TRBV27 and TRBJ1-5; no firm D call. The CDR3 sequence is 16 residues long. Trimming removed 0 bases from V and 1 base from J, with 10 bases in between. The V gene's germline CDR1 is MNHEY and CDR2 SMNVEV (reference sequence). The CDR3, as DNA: TGTGCCAGCAGTTTATCCTCCGGTAACAGCAATCAGCCCCAGCATTTT. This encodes CASSLSSGNSNQPQHF.

Here the CDR3 DNA reads TGTGCCAGCAGTCCTAGGCGAGATACCTACAATGAGCAGTTCTTC. This sequence encodes CASSPRRDTYNEQFF. This chain uses TRBV27 with TRBJ2-1, with unresolved D. V dropped 5 bases and J dropped 2 bases, with 13 bases sitting between them. The CDR3 runs 15 residues. Germline loops: CDR1 MNHEY, CDR2 SMNVEV (reference sequence).

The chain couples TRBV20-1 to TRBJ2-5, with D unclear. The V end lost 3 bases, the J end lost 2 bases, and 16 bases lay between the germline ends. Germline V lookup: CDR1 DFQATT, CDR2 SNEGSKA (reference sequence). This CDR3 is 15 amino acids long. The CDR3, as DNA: TGCAGTGCTAGGCTTCAGACCCCTTCACAAGAGACCCAGTACTTC. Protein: CSARLQTPSQETQYF.

CDR3 in DNA: TGTGCCAGCAGACTATCGGCGGGGCGCACAGATACGCAGTATTTT. Translation gives CASRLSAGRTDTQYF. The chain joins TRBV6-1 to TRBJ2-3; perhaps TRBD2 as D (6 bases). The length of the CDR3 is 15 residues. The V end was cut by 6 bases, the J end by 1 base, with 14 bases between. The germline V gene encodes CDR1 MNHNS and CDR2 SASEGT.

The CDR3 protein is CASRLRVRGEQFF. The CDR3 DNA reads TGTGCCAGCAGACTCAGGGTTCGGGGAGAGCAGTTCTTC. The chain combines TRBV7-2 with TRBJ2-1; D possibly matches TRBD1 or TRBD2 (5 bases each). Germline-derived CDR1 and CDR2 are SGHTA and FQGNSA. Trimming stripped 6 bases from V and 10 bases from J, with 16 bases between. The CDR3 runs 13 residues. Filled out from reference TRBV7-2 and TRBJ2-1, the complete variable domain reads GAGVSQSPSNKVTEKGKDVELRCDPISGHTALYWYRQSLGQGLEFLIYFQGNSAPDKSGLPSDRFSAERTGGSVSTLTIQRTQQEDSAVYLCASRLRVRGEQFFGPGTRLTVL.

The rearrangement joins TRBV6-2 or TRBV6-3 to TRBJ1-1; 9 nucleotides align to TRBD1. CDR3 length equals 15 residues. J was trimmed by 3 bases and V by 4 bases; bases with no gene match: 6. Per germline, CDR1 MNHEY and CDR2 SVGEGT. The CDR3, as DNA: TGTGCCAGCAGTTCGACCGGGACAGGGTACACTGAAGCTTTCTTT. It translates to CASSSTGTGYTEAFF.

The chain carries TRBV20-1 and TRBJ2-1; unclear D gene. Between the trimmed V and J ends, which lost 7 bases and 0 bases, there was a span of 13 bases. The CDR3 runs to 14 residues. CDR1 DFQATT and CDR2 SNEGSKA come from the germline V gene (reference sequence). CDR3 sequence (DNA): TGCAGTGTTATTAAGACCATCTCCTACAATGAGCAGTTCTTC. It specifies CSVIKTISYNEQFF.

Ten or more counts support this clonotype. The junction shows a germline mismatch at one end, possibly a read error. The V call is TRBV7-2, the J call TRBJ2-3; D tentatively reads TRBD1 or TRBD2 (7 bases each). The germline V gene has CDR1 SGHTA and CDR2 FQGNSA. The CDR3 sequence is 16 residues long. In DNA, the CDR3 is TGTGCCAGCAGTTTAGCAGGGGGGGGGGCAACAGATACGCAGTATTTT. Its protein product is CASSLAGGGATDTQYF.

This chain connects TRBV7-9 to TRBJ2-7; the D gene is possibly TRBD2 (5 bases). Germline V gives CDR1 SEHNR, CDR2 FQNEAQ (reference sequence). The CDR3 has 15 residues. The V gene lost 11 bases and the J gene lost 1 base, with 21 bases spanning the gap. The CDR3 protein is CAANPFPGESYEQYF. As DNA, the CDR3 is TGTGCCGCAAATCCCTTTCCCGGGGAGTCCTACGAGCAGTACTTC. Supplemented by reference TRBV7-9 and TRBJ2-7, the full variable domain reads DTGVSQNPRHKITKRGQNVTFRCDPISEHNRLYWYRQTLGQGPEFLTYFQNEAQLEKSRLLSDRFSAERPKGSFSTLEIQRTEQGDSAMYLCAANPFPGESYEQYFGPGTRLTVT.

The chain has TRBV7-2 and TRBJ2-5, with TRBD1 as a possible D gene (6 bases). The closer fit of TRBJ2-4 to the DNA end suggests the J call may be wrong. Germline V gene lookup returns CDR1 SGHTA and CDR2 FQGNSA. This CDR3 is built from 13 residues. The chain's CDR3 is CASSSEGDHIQYF. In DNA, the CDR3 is TGTGCCAGCAGCTCCGAGGGGGACCACATTCAGTACTTC.

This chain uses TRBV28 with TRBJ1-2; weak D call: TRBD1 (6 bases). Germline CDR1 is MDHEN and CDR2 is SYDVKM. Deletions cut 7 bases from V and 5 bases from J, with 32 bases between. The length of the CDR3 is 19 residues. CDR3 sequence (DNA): TGTGCCAGCACCTTATCTCTCGGGACACTTTCGGGTCAGATATATGGCTACACCTTC. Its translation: CASTLSLGTLSGQIYGYTF.

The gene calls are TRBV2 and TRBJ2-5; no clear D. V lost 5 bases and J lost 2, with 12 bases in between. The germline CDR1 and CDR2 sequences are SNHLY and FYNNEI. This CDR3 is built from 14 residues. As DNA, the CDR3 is TGTGCCAGCAGTAGAGGCAGACATCAAGAGACCCAGTACTTC. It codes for CASSRGRHQETQYF.

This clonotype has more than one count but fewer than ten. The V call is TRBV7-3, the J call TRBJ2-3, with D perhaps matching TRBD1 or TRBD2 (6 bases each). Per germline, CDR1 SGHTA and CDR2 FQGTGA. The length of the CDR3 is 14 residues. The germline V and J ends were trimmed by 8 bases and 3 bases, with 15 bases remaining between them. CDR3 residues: CASVFGGPTDTQYF. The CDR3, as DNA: TGTGCCAGCGTTTTTGGGGGGCCGACAGATACGCAGTATTTT. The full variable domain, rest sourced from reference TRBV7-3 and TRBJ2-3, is GAGVSQTPSNKVTEKGKYVELRCDPISGHTALYWYRQSLGQGPEFLIYFQGTGAADDSGLPNDRFFAVRPEGSVSTLKIQRTERGDSAVYLCASVFGGPTDTQYFGPGTRLTVL.

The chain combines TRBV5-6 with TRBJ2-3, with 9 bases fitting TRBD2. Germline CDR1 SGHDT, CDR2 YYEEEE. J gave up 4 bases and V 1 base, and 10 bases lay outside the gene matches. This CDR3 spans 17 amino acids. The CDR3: CASSLLTSGGNADTQYF. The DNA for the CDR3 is TGTGCCAGCAGCTTGTTAACCAGCGGGGGGAACGCAGATACGCAGTATTTT. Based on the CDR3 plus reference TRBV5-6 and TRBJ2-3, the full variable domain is DAGVTQSPTHLIKTRGQQVTLRCSPKSGHDTVSWYQQALGQGPQFIFQYYEEEERQRGNFPDRFSGHQFPNYSSELNVNALLLGDSALYLCASSLLTSGGNADTQYFGPGTRLTVL.

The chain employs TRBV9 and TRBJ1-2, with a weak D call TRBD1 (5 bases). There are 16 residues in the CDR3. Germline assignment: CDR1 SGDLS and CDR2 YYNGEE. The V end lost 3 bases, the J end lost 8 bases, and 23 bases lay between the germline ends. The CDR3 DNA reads TGTGCCAGCAGCGCAGGGTTCGGGGGGGTCACAGGCGGCTACACCTTC. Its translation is CASSAGFGGVTGGYTF.

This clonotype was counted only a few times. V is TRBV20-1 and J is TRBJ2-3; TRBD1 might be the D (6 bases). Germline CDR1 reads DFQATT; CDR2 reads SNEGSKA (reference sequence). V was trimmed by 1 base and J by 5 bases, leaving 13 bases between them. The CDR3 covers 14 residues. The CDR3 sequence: CSARADPTGDTQYF. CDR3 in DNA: TGCAGTGCTAGAGCTGACCCGACAGGAGATACGCAGTATTTT.